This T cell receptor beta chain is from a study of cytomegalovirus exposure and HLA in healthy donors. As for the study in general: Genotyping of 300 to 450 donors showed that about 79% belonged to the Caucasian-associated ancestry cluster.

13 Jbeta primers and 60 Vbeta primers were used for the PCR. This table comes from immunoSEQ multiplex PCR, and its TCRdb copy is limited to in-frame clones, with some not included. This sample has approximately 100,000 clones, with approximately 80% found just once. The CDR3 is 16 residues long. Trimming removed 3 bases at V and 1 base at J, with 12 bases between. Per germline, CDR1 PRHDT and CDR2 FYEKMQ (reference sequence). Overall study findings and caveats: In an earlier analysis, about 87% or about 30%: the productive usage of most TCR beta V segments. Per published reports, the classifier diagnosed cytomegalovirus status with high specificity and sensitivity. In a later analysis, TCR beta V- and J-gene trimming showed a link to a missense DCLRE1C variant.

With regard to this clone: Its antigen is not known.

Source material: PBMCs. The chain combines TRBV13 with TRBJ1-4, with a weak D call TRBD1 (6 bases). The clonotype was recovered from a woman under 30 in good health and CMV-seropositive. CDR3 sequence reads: CASSLGGGQTNEKLFF. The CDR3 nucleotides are TGTGCCAGCAGCTTGGGGGGGGGACAAACTAATGAAAAACTGTTTTTT.